The sequence of this T cell receptor beta chain was determined in a study of lymphopenia after photon versus proton radiotherapy. On this clone itself: What it binds is unknown.

The germline V gene encodes CDR1 SGHRS and CDR2 YFSETQ. The V segment lost 0 bases and the J segment 2 bases; nucleotides outside the gene matches: 2. CDR3 size: 16 residues. The data were produced by immunoSEQ multiplex PCR, yet TCRdb's version contains in-frame clones alone and is incomplete. The sample contains roughly 15,000 clones, around 86% of which appear only once. Study results and caveats: Under photons, naive T cells and diversity fell while effector/memory populations rose.

Material: peripheral blood, obtained from a patient treated with proton-based radiotherapy. The J gene is TRBJ1-4, the V gene TRBV5-1, with 9 bases fitting TRBD1. The sequence was obtained from a man aged 65-85 years with pancreatic cancer. Written as DNA, the CDR3 is TGCGCCAGCAGCTTGGGGGACAGGGCGACTAATGAAAAACTGTTTTTT. This translates into CASSLGDRATNEKLFF.